The sequence of this T cell receptor beta chain was determined in a study of blood T cell repertoires in COVID-19. The overall study: Acute and convalescent COVID-19 specimens originated in the United States, Italy and Spain.

Authors' processing steps: Estimates of nucleated cell counts were drawn from the amplification of reference gene primers. Libraries were prepared by immunoSEQ multiplex PCR; TCRdb keeps only in-frame clonotypes and omits some of them. The DNA was the basis for D and trimming; V, J and clone size are from that table. The table lists 120,000 to 150,000 clones, 75% to 90% of them singletons. J lost 3 bases, V lost 6 bases, and 4 bases had no gene match. Looked up from germline, CDR1 is SNHLY and CDR2 is FYNNEI. The CDR3 runs 13 residues. This clone occurred a few times. The specimen sequenced was peripheral blood. V and J are TRBV2 and TRBJ1-2; 7 nucleotides align to TRBD1. The clonotype comes from a man aged 80 or over with acute or convalescent COVID-19. The CDR3 is CASSQGGDYGYTF. CDR3 bases: TGTGCCAGCAGCCAGGGGGGAGACTATGGCTACACCTTC.